Detailed here is one T cell receptor beta chain. Its specificity is unknown. Each CD8+ T cell subset was flow-sorted in triplicate. Every sort contained a few hundred thousand cells. CD45RO-CCR7+CD27+CD95- was the phenotype of naive CD8+ T cells. The CDR3 totals 12 residues. Germline V CDR1 and CDR2: SGHDT, YYEEEE. This sample was taken from a study of CXCR3-negative and CXCR3-positive naive CD8 T cells. The method, 5' RACE with UMI labels, was used to prepare the TRB cDNA libraries. With the 5' RACE reads reprocessed, TCRdb shows one record per CDR3 protein and no DNA. This specimen shows under 150,000 distinct CDR3 sequences; the ten leading clones hold roughly 0.39%. Study-wide points: Similar levels of surface CD5 were seen between naive subsets; TCR strength was inferred from TRB CDR3 properties. The study found more hydrophobic TRB CDR3s in CXCR3-positive naive cells than in CXCR3-negative naive cells. Diversity proved comparably high across both naive subsets and much lower in memory CD8+ cells.

The V gene is TRBV5-6, the J gene TRBJ1-2. Sequences were obtained from naive CXCR3+ CD8+ T cells from blood. Subset described: CD45RO-CCR7+CD27+CD95- naive CD8+ T cells expressing CXCR3 (TNR3+). The sequence came from a human donor in good health. Some clones in this sample may be carry-over from other donors' samples. CDR3 loop: CASSLSVYGYTF.